Reported below is one T cell receptor (beta chain). There is no known antigen for this receptor. Base quality data are lacking; no much larger clone is found one base away. From the cysteine up to the phenylalanine, the CDR3 has a length of 12 residues. Only the CDR3 DNA is retained, 36 bases long and in frame from the first base. The germline V gene provides CDR1 SNHLY and CDR2 FYNNEI. Trimming costs V 7 bases and J 0 bases, and their ends lie 7 bases apart. Library preparation was by the immunoSEQ multiplex PCR assay. A mixture of 60 forward primers for TCR Vbeta segments and 13 reverse primers for TCR Jbeta segments was used in the multiplex PCR. The CDR3 region of rearranged TCR beta genes was amplified from genomic DNA with a multiplex PCR assay. On the Illumina HiSeq System, the amplified TCR beta libraries were sequenced as 87-base-pair reads. The authors' analysis ran thus. Across the roughly 640 repertoires, a later analysis counted tens of millions of unique TCR beta chains, roughly 11 million of which were shared by at least two donors. A nearest-neighbor algorithm error-corrected the raw reads and collapsed the reads into unique sequences, merging closely related sequences to remove PCR and sequencing errors. Alignment of CDR3 sequences to IMGT reference sequences was used to assign V, D and J gene segments. For a sequence to be retained, at least a six-nucleotide match to both a V gene segment and a J gene segment was required. A rearrangement counted as productive if the CDR3 had no stop codons and remained in frame with V and J, and every other rearrangement counted as non-productive. Following IMGT convention, CDR3 was defined as the stretch from the second conserved V-encoded cysteine up to the conserved J-encoded phenylalanine. The earlier analysis of about 620 of the donors excluded sequences that lacked an unambiguous match to a single V gene segment. An earlier analysis of a few hundred of the donors called V segments functional above 56.7% productive rearrangements and segregating when the between-donor standard deviation exceeded 5%. To diagnose cytomegalovirus status from the catalog of TCR beta chain sequences, a statistical classification framework was built. V and J gene assignment, in a later analysis, came from comparing TCR nucleotide sequences with IMGT/GENE-DB human TR gene sequences. The TCRdist pipeline was used in a later analysis to assign CDR3 sequences and most-parsimonious VDJ recombination scenarios. In a later analysis, each TCR beta chain was defined by its CDR3 amino acid sequence together with its V-gene family, and reads lacking a unique V-gene family were excluded. In a later analysis, fewer than 600 highly shared, low-generation-probability nucleotide sequences were removed to address suspected cross-contamination and a sequencing artifact. In a later analysis, a clonal expansion index was calculated for each public chain from normalized within-repertoire ranks of inferred template counts. Generation probabilities in a later analysis came from a VDJ recombination model fitted to out-of-frame rearrangements, and those results were checked against IGoR. Hypergeometric tests were used in a later analysis to score TCR-TCR, TCR-HLA and TCR-CMV co-occurrence, with a repertoire-size bias correction applied to the TCR pairs. False discovery rates were estimated in a later analysis by permuting HLA or CMV assignments 20 times. In a later analysis, co-occurring TCRs were grouped using DBSCAN, and TCRdist sequence similarity was added for clustering within HLA-allele-positive subsets. For co-occurrence clustering, repertoires with fewer than 30,000 or more than 120,000 public chains were excluded, along with a handful of repertoires with anomalous nucleotide sharing. In TCRdb, the immuneACCESS table is reduced to in-frame sequences with V and J assigned. These tables do not hold every clone; where another copy was compared, an unresolved V gene accounts for under half, and the others remain unexplained. That table gives V, J and clone size, and the DNA gave D and trimming. This sample comprises about 120,000 clones, around 80% of them detected only once. The top ten clonotypes cover around 8% of the sample.

In total, roughly 670 healthy bone marrow donors made up the cohort. Cohort members were all nominally healthy when sampled, although unrecorded immune exposures were likely present. The donor was CMV seropositive and belonged to the group of over 250 seropositive cohort members. A peripheral blood sample was collected from each donor, and TCR beta sequencing was performed on peripheral blood mononuclear cells. Genomic DNA extraction from the blood cell samples was performed with the Qiagen DNeasy Blood Extraction Kit. This specimen comes from a study of cytomegalovirus exposure and HLA in healthy donors (dated by TCRdb to the late 2010s). Turning to the overall study: In an earlier analysis of 550 to 750 of the donors, under 300 Gb of sequence data and 90 million to 120 million unique TCR beta sequences from roughly 190 million T cells were reported. High-throughput TCR immunosequencing, statistical association of individual TCRs with disease status, and machine learning were combined to predict cytomegalovirus infection status. All discovery cohort repertoires had been generated on a single sequencing platform. Alongside the repertoire data, information on donor age, sex, ethnicity and CMV serostatus was compiled. The aim of the study was to test whether cataloging public T cell receptors could identify signatures of past pathogen exposure. Across some 400 genotyped donors of the cohort, an average of about 240,000 unique TCR beta nucleotide sequences per donor were sequenced, and roughly 20% of those sequences were non-productive. The number of typed donors differed by locus: about 620-640 for A, B, C, DRB1 and DQB1; 522 for DQA1; 606 for DPA1; and around 450 for DPB1. A handful of DR-DQ haplotypes were handled as single units for association and clustering because linkage in the cohort was strong. Along with the approximately 620-subject first cohort, a separate validation cohort of approximately 110 different subjects was used. Among the roughly 400 genotyped donors, around 81% belonged to the genetic ancestry cluster associated with self-reported Caucasian donors. An earlier analysis of 587 of the donors applied high-throughput TCR beta sequencing to assess whether each TCR beta V gene segment acted as functional or pseudogenic. In a later genetic analysis, genome-wide SNP genotypes for about three fifths of the 666 donors were used, and that subset was treated as a discovery cohort. The later analysis used no new phenotypic data to find candidate immune exposures, relying instead on TCR beta sequences and their occurrence across donors. In a later analysis, previously published TCR beta repertoires from 670 or so donors were re-analyzed and high-resolution HLA genotyping was added so that TCR occurrence patterns could be studied. An early release that covered more than 550 HLA-typed donors contained approximately 320 gigabases of sequencing data and tens of millions of unique TCR sequences. The study profiled the T cell repertoires of more than 500 subjects by immunosequencing and related them to cytomegalovirus serostatus. HLA typing covered class I and class II loci at four-digit resolution. Points the paper makes about the study in general: In a later genetic analysis, fewer N-insertions in productive TCRs were reported among donors in an Asian-associated ancestry cluster than the roughly 670-donor mean. A cluster of highly shared sequence variants was judged likely to be a technical artifact of the sequencing pipeline. In vitro tests confirmed that a few of the cytomegalovirus-associated TCR beta chains recognize cytomegalovirus antigens. Most CMV-associated TCR beta chains appeared to be HLA-restricted in a later analysis, and the HLA associations seemed to be driven largely by CMV exposure. At a false discovery rate of 0.05, a later analysis linked some 18,000 TCR beta sequences to specific HLA alleles. While some public TCRs were present in many individuals, most TCR sequences turned up only very rarely across donors. A further reported finding was that TCR beta sequences accurately predicted the HLA-A and HLA-B alleles for most subjects in the first cohort. Because HLA typing was missing for some donors at each locus, association tests included only the typed subset. The classifier was reported to diagnose cytomegalovirus status with high specificity and sensitivity in both the original and validation cohorts. The cohort was sequenced for TCR beta chains only, and without alpha or paired-chain data the features that could be detected were limited. Some IMGT-functional V segments, including TRBV6-2 and TRBV6-3, could not be distinguished by the 87-base-pair reads and were therefore excluded. CMV serostatus was the only immune exposure information available for the cohort. A later analysis found that TCR association rates varied across HLA loci, with DRB1 alleles showing the most associated TCRs and HLA-C alleles the fewest. The study listed 150 to 200 TCR beta chains as associated with cytomegalovirus. When HLA alleles, especially DR and DQ, strongly co-occurred, TCR associations were difficult to assign to individual alleles. V-gene and J-gene trimming of TCR beta chains was associated with a missense DCLRE1C variant in a later genetic analysis, and the association was replicated in an independent cohort. Because counts were too low, about 17 rarely observed V segments, including chromosome 9 orphons, were excluded from the earlier analysis of roughly 580 of the donors. Correlated functional status among segregating V segments might be attributable to linkage disequilibrium, but an unknown experimental factor could not be ruled out. Broadly in line with IMGT annotations, most TCR beta V segments showed up in productive rearrangements about 87% or about 30% of the time in an earlier analysis of roughly 590 of the donors. Compared with equally common non-associated chains, HLA-associated TCR beta chains in a later analysis were more clonally expanded and had lower generation probabilities. According to the authors, the approach could potentially be generalized to other disease states and immunological phenotypes. Sequencing depth was assumed to be roughly uniform across donors in the presence/absence analyses, though that assumption may not hold. In a later analysis, several top co-occurrence clusters were reported to appear linked to parvovirus B19, influenza, CMV and Epstein-Barr virus.

The clonotype comes from a female donor in good health and CMV-seropositive. Sequenced sample: PBMCs. The chain is assembled from TRBV2 and TRBJ2-7, with the D gene call left open. The base sequence is TGTGCCAGCATCCCCAGCTCCTACGAGCAGTACTTC. The encoded protein is CASIPSSYEQYF.